This T cell receptor beta chain was sequenced in a study of cytomegalovirus exposure and HLA in healthy donors (dated 2017 in TCRdb). Background on the whole study: An earlier analysis of roughly 500 of the donors reported over 250 Gb of sequence data and 100 million to 120 million unique TCR beta sequences obtained from around 180 million T cells. Donor age, sex, ethnicity and CMV serostatus were collected together with the repertoire data. In the later analysis, no new phenotypic data were used to find candidate immune exposures; instead, reliance was placed on TCR beta sequences and their occurrence across donors. Genome-wide SNP genotypes for about 60% of the 666 donors were used in a later genetic analysis, which treated that subset as a discovery cohort. The T cell repertoires of 666 subjects were profiled by immunosequencing and related to cytomegalovirus serostatus. The number of typed donors differed by locus: about 620-640 for A, B, C, DRB1 and DQB1; approximately 540 for DQA1; 606 for DPA1; and 450 to 480 for DPB1. Among the roughly 390 genotyped donors, around 81% belonged to the genetic ancestry cluster associated with self-reported Caucasian donors. Besides the first cohort of around 700 subjects, a separate validation cohort made up of roughly 120 different subjects was used. An early release that covered about 600 HLA-typed donors contained around 300 gigabases of sequencing data and roughly 84 million unique TCR sequences. On average, around 240,000 unique TCR beta nucleotide sequences were sequenced per donor among 398 genotyped donors of the cohort, with roughly a sixth of those sequences being non-productive. Every discovery cohort repertoire had been produced on one sequencing platform. The study combined high-throughput TCR immunosequencing, statistical association of individual TCRs with disease status, and machine learning to predict cytomegalovirus infection status. To decide whether each TCR beta V gene segment behaved as functional or pseudogenic, an earlier analysis of fewer than 750 of the donors relied on high-throughput TCR beta sequencing. HLA typing included class I and class II loci at four-digit resolution. Roughly five DR-DQ haplotypes were handled as single units for association and clustering, since linkage in the cohort was strong. The study aimed to test whether signatures of past pathogen exposure could be identified by cataloging public T cell receptors. A later analysis re-analyzed previously published TCR beta repertoires from 550 to 700 donors and added high-resolution HLA genotyping to study TCR occurrence patterns. The study at large found these results: Because counts were too low, roughly 17 rarely observed V segments, including chromosome 9 orphons, were left out of the earlier analysis of approximately 500 of the donors. In a later analysis, some 18,000 TCR beta sequences were associated with specific HLA alleles at a false discovery rate of 0.05. The presence/absence analyses assumed that sequencing depth was roughly uniform across donors, and that assumption may not be true. A further reported finding was that TCR beta sequences accurately predicted the HLA-A and HLA-B alleles for most subjects in the first cohort. In a later genetic analysis, a missense DCLRE1C variant was associated with V-gene and J-gene trimming of TCR beta chains, and the association was replicated in an independent cohort. Correlated functional status among segregating V segments might be attributable to linkage disequilibrium, but an unknown experimental factor could not be ruled out. In an earlier analysis of about 540 of the donors, most TCR beta V segments were observed in productive rearrangements about 87% or about 30% of the time, broadly matching IMGT annotations. Some IMGT-functional V segments, including TRBV6-2 and TRBV6-3, could not be told apart with the 87-base-pair reads, so those segments were excluded. Compared with the approximately 670-donor mean, donors in an Asian-associated ancestry cluster had fewer N-insertions in productive TCRs, according to a later genetic analysis. Because some donors lacked HLA typing at each locus, the association tests relied only on the typed subset. In a later analysis, TCR association rates were found to vary across HLA loci, with the most associated TCRs seen for DRB1 alleles and the fewest for HLA-C alleles. Several of the top co-occurrence clusters appeared to be linked to parvovirus B19, influenza, CMV and Epstein-Barr virus, according to a later analysis. The classifier was reported to diagnose cytomegalovirus status with high specificity and sensitivity in both the original cohort and the validation cohort. Most TCR sequences were observed very rarely across donors, whereas some public TCRs were present in many individuals. The authors suggested that the approach could potentially be extended to other disease states and immunological phenotypes. The sequencing pipeline was judged likely to have produced a cluster of highly shared sequence variants as a technical artifact. When HLA alleles, especially DR and DQ, strongly co-occurred, attributing TCR associations to individual alleles was difficult. The study listed 150 to 200 TCR beta chains as associated with cytomegalovirus. In a later analysis, most CMV-associated TCR beta chains were found to appear HLA-restricted, with HLA associations seemingly driven largely by CMV exposure. The only immune exposure information available for the cohort was CMV serostatus. Only TCR beta chains were sequenced in this cohort, and the absence of alpha or paired-chain data limited detectable features. Compared with equally common non-associated chains, HLA-associated TCR beta chains in a later analysis were more clonally expanded and had lower generation probabilities. In vitro tests confirmed that a few of the cytomegalovirus-associated TCR beta chains recognize cytomegalovirus antigens.

In regard to this clone: This clone's antigen is unknown. No much larger clonotype is one base removed from it; base qualities were not supplied. The sample holds other DNA sequences that translate to the same CDR3.

Reading the germline V gene gives CDR1 SGHDN and CDR2 FVKESK. The V end gives up 5 bases and the J end 5 bases, leaving 6 bases in the junction not matched to a gene. Including the terminal cysteine and phenylalanine, the CDR3 comprises 15 residues. Only CDR3 DNA remains: 45 bases, in frame from the first base. The method was the immunoSEQ multiplex PCR assay. For the multiplex PCR, a mixture combining 60 forward primers for TCR Vbeta segments and 13 reverse primers for TCR Jbeta segments was used. Amplification of the CDR3 region of rearranged TCR beta genes was performed with a multiplex PCR assay on genomic DNA. Amplified TCR beta libraries were sequenced as 87-base-pair reads on the Illumina HiSeq System. The original methods were these. Across the 700 or so repertoires, a later analysis counted tens of millions of unique TCR beta chains, approximately 10 million of which were shared by at least two donors. Raw reads were error-corrected and collapsed into unique sequences with a nearest-neighbor algorithm that merged closely related sequences to remove PCR and sequencing errors. CDR3 sequences were aligned to IMGT reference sequences to assign V, D and J gene segments. Each retained sequence needed at least a six-nucleotide match to both a V gene segment and a J gene segment. Rearrangements were classified as productive when the CDR3 lacked stop codons and remained in frame with V and J, and all other rearrangements were classified as non-productive. CDR3 was defined according to IMGT convention as the region running from the second conserved V-encoded cysteine to the conserved J-encoded phenylalanine. In an earlier analysis of approximately 500 of the donors, sequences lacking an unambiguous match to a single V gene segment were excluded. In an earlier analysis of about 590 of the donors, a V segment was called functional when productive rearrangements were above 56.7%, and segregating when the standard deviation between donors exceeded 5%. A statistical classification framework was built for diagnosing cytomegalovirus status from the catalog of TCR beta chain sequences. V and J gene assignment, in a later analysis, came from comparing TCR nucleotide sequences with IMGT/GENE-DB human TR gene sequences. Using the TCRdist pipeline, a later analysis assigned CDR3 sequences along with most-parsimonious VDJ recombination scenarios. In a later analysis, each TCR beta chain was defined by its CDR3 amino acid sequence together with its V-gene family, and reads without a unique V-gene family were excluded. In a later analysis, approximately 590 highly shared, low-generation-probability nucleotide sequences were removed to address suspected cross-contamination and a sequencing artifact. In a later analysis, a clonal expansion index was calculated for each public chain from normalized within-repertoire ranks of inferred template counts. Generation probabilities in a later analysis came from a VDJ recombination model fitted to out-of-frame rearrangements, and those results were checked against IGoR. In a later analysis, hypergeometric tests were used to score TCR-TCR, TCR-HLA and TCR-CMV co-occurrence, with a repertoire-size bias correction applied to TCR pairs. A later analysis estimated false discovery rates by permuting HLA or CMV assignments 20 times. In a later analysis, co-occurring TCRs were grouped using DBSCAN, and TCRdist sequence similarity was added for clustering within HLA-allele-positive subsets. Repertoires with fewer than 30,000 or more than 120,000 public chains were left out of co-occurrence clustering, as were about five repertoires with anomalous nucleotide sharing. TCRdb obtained this table from immuneACCESS and retained in-frame rearrangements with V and J assigned. These tables miss some clones; where compared with another copy, unresolved V genes account for less than half of the shortfall, and the remainder is unexplained. V and J calls plus clone size are reproduced from that table; the DNA served to infer D and trimming. The sample includes 180,000 or so clones, with roughly 88% observed a single time. The ten most abundant clones make up about 9.3% of the sample.

The cohort consisted of some 730 healthy bone marrow donors. At the time of sampling, every cohort member was nominally healthy, though immune exposures that went unrecorded were likely present. The donor was CMV seropositive and belonged to the group of 250 to 350 seropositive cohort members. Each donor provided a peripheral blood sample, and peripheral blood mononuclear cells were used for TCR beta sequencing. The Qiagen DNeasy Blood Extraction Kit was used to extract genomic DNA from the blood cell samples. This TCR derives from a man between 18 and 29 years old in good health and CMV-seropositive. The rearranged segments are TRBV14 and TRBJ2-1; 10 middle bases align to TRBD2. The specimen sequenced was PBMCs. In nucleotide form, the sequence is TGTGCCAGCAGCTTAGCGGGGGGAACTAACAATGAGCAGTTCTTC. Translated, this is CASSLAGGTNNEQFF.